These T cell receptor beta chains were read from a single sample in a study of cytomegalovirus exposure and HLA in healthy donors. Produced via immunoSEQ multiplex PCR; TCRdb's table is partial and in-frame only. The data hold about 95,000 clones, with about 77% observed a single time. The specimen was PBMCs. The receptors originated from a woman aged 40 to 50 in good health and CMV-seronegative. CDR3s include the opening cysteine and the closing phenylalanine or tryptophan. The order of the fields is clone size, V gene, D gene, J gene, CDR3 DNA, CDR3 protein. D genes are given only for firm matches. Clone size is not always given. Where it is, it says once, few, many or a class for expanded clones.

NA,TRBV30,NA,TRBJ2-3,TGTGCCCCGAACGGGGGGCCCAGCACAGATACGCAGTATTTT,CAPNGGPSTDTQYF
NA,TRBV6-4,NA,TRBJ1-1,TGTGCCAGCACATTAACAGGTGGGCGAGGTGAAGCTTCCTTT,CASTLTGGRGEASF
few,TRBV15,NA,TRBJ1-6,TGTGCCACCAGCAGAGATATTTTGTCCTATAATTCACCCCTCCACTTT,CATSRDILSYNSPLHF
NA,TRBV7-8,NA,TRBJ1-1,TGTGCCAGCAGCTTAGGAGCCCGGGGGGTCCCCACTGAAGCTTTCTTT,CASSLGARGVPTEAFF
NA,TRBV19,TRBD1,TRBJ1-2,TGTGCCAGTAGTGGGACAGGGACTAACTATGGCTACACCTTC,CASSGTGTNYGYTF
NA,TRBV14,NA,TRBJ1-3,TGTGCCAGCCAATCCCAGGGCTCTGGAAACACCATATATTTT,CASQSQGSGNTIYF
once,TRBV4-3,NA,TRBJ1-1,TGCGCCAGCAGCCAAGTTCTGGGGGCGGGCACTGAAGCTTTCTTT,CASSQVLGAGTEAFF
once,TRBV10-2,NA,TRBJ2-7,TGCGCCAGCAGCCCCGACACCTACGAGCAGTACTTC,CASSPDTYEQYF
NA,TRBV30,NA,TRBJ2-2,TGTGCCTGGAGTGTGTACTGGACCGGGGAGCTGTTTTTT,CAWSVYWTGELFF
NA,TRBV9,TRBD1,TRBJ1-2,TGTGCCAGCAGCTTATTACAGGGGGTCGCTGGCTACACCTTC,CASSLLQGVAGYTF
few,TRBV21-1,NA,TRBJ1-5,TGTGCCAGCACCTCGAGCAGGGAAATTAGCAATCAGCCCCAGCATTTT,CASTSSREISNQPQHF
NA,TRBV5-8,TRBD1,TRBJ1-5,TGTGCCAGCAGCTCGCCGGGACAGGGTTTACGGGATCAGCCCCAGCATTTT,CASSSPGQGLRDQPQHF
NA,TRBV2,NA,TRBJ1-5,TGTGCCAGCAGTGAAAACGAGGGAGGAAATCAGCCCCAGCATTTT,CASSENEGGNQPQHF
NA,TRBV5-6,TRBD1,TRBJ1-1,TGTGCCAGCAGCTCCGGGACAGTGGCCACTGAAGCTTTCTTT,CASSSGTVATEAFF
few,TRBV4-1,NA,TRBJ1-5,TGCGCCAGCAGCCTCGGCGACAGGTACAATCAGCCCCAGCATTTT,CASSLGDRYNQPQHF
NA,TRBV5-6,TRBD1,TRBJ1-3,TGTGCCAGCACGACAGGGGGAAACACCATATATTTT,CASTTGGNTIYF
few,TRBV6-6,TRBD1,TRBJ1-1,TGTGCCAGCAGTTACCTCCAGGGGGGGAACACTGAAGCTTTCTTT,CASSYLQGGNTEAFF
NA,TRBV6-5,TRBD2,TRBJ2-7,TGTGCCAGCAGCCCGAGCGGGGGGAAAATATACGAGCAGTACTTC,CASSPSGGKIYEQYF
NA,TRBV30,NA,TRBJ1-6,TGTGCCTGGAGGGAAATTTCTAGCCATAATTCACCCCTCCACTTT,CAWREISSHNSPLHF
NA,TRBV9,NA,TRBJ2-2,TGTGCCAGCAGCGTAGCCTACAGGCCCCTCGCCGGGGAGCTGTTTTTT,CASSVAYRPLAGELFF
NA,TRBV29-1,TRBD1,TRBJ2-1,TGCAGCGTTGTGGGCCGACAGGGATCAAAGTACAATGAGCAGTTCTTC,CSVVGRQGSKYNEQFF
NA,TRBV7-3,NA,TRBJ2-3,TGTGGCAGCAGCTTAGGGCCCACAGATACGCAGTATTTT,CGSSLGPTDTQYF
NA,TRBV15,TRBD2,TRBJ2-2,TGTGCCACCAGGAACCCCAGTAGCGGGGGTTCGTCGGGGGAGCTGTTTTTT,CATRNPSSGGSSGELFF
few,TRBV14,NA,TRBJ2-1,TGTGCCAGCAGCCAACGGGACACCAATGAGCAGTTCTTC,CASSQRDTNEQFF
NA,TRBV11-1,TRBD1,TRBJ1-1,TGTGCCAGCAGCAGCACAGGGGGCGTCGGAGCTTTCTTT,CASSSTGGVGAFF
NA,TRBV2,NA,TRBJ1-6,TGTGCCAGCAGGGCGGAAAGTTCACCCCTCCACTTT,CASRAESSPLHF
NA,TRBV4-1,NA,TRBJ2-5,TGCGCCAGCAGCCAAGTAGAGGAAGCCGAAGAGACCCAGTACTTC,CASSQVEEAEETQYF
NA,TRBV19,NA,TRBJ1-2,TGTGCCAGTAGCCCCGACAGGACCTATGGCTACACCTTC,CASSPDRTYGYTF
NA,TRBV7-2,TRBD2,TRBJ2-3,TGTGCCAGCAGCTTAGTAGGTACAGCGGGGGGGAGCACAGATACGCAGTATTTT,CASSLVGTAGGSTDTQYF
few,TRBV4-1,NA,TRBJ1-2,TGCGCCAGCAGCCAAGTACCCGAGGGAGGGGACGGAGGCTATGGCTACACCTTC,CASSQVPEGGDGGYGYTF